This T cell receptor beta chain stems from a study of early T cells in non-severe SARS-CoV-2 infection (dated by TCRdb to 2020 to 2022). Regarding the complete study: Because TCR sequencing was done on bulk RNA from unsorted whole blood, the alpha and beta chains could not be paired.

This clonotype was seen more than once but under ten times. Its antigen remains undetermined. No quality values exist for individual bases; no much larger clone is one base distant. Library creation used 5' RACE. Sequencer: NextSeq 500. The TCR library protocol attached unique molecular identifiers to individual cDNA molecules to correct for sequencing error and PCR bias. Both TCR alpha and beta chains were sequenced, and tight co-correlation was observed between alpha and beta sequence abundances in each sample. Per the authors' processing: V gene, J gene and CDR3 annotation of TCR sequences was performed with Decombinator V4. Expanded TCRs were defined as changing significantly between any two time points under a Poisson model with p below 0.0001. TCR abundances were normalised to the total number of TCRs sequenced per sample and were expressed as counts per million. TRAV1-2 paired with TRAJ12, TRAJ20 or TRAJ33 defined MAIT TCRs, while TRAV10 paired with TRAJ18 defined iNKT TCRs. VDJdb, accessed on 1 November 2021, was searched for TCRs annotated for CMV, EBV and SARS-CoV-2, and TCRs annotated for more than one antigen were excluded. TCRdb's own reprocessing of the public reads used fastp at Q25 and MiXCR and kept productive beta chains. For every CDR3 protein sequence, its rows merge into one entry that carries the most common genes and DNA. It is TCRdb's table, rather than the study itself, that gives the V and J calls and clone size. The sample table holds fewer than 75,000 distinct CDR3 sequences, of which less than 20% were seen once. The ten top clones hold 8% to 10% of the sample.

The study at large found these results: VDJdb matching was skewed toward anti-spike CD8 responses and likely underestimated virus-specific expansions, missing private and CD4 specificities.

The study was a case-control design nested within a healthcare worker cohort in London, UK, with weekly nasopharyngeal swab PCR tests and blood sampling. Between 23 and 31 March 2020, the week of the UK lockdown, healthcare workers were enrolled and then followed up weekly for as long as 16 weeks. There are 13 amino acids in the CDR3, from cysteine to phenylalanine inclusive. Only the CDR3 part of the read is kept: 39 bases, read in frame from the first base. V is shortened by 6 bases, J by 1 base, and the region joining them spans 9 bases. The germline V gene provides CDR1 WSHSY and CDR2 SAAADI. The source material was whole blood, sampled at baseline. The chain joins TRBV10-2 to TRBJ1-1, with a tentative D gene TRBD1 over 6 matching bases. The sequence was collected from an adult who was a healthcare worker with PCR-confirmed SARS-CoV-2 infection or an uninfected control (not recorded which). The CDR3 in this case is CASRGGGNTEAFF. The bases read TGCGCCAGCAGGGGGGGCGGGAACACTGAAGCTTTCTTT.